This T cell receptor beta chain comes out of a study of blood T cell repertoires in COVID-19. Whole-study context: COVID-19 samples collected from the United States, Italy and Spain covered acute and convalescent phases. Sources were T cells, B-cell-depleted T cells, or PBMCs; the material itself was cDNA or gDNA.

Original analysis: Amplified reference gene primers provided the basis for estimating nucleated cell counts. Some clones are missing from TCRdb's copy, which holds only in-frame ones; the method was immunoSEQ multiplex PCR. The V and J calls and clone size come from that table; D and trimming were worked out from the DNA. The data contain 150,000 to 200,000 clones, 86% of them singletons. CDR1 is SGHAT and CDR2 is FQNNGV in the germline V gene. V lost 2 bases to trimming and J lost 7 bases, with 7 bases between them. The CDR3 has 12 residues. The source is a woman over 75 in a cohort sampled during active or convalescent COVID-19. The chain has TRBV11-2 and TRBJ2-3; D possibly corresponds to TRBD2 (5 bases). Specimen: peripheral blood. The CDR3 protein is CASSLTGNTQYF. As DNA, the CDR3 is TGTGCCAGCAGCTTAACCGGGAATACGCAGTATTTT.